The next 24 T cell receptor beta chains were all read from a single sample in a study of blood T cell repertoires in COVID-19. Method: immunoSEQ multiplex PCR; TCRdb's copy keeps in-frame clones and lacks some. The table has 75,000 to 85,000 clones, roughly four fifths seen once. The sample taken for sequencing was peripheral blood. The receptor source for this set is a human donor in a cohort sampled during active COVID-19.

This clone showed up just a few times. The V call is TRBV11-2, the J call TRBJ2-7, with 8 bases lining up with TRBD1. Unmatched junction bases numbered 4, after V lost 2 bases and J lost 4 bases. Germline values: CDR1 SGHAT, CDR2 FQNNGV. The CDR3 is 14 amino acids. Here the CDR3 reads CASSLRQGAYEQYF. In DNA, the CDR3 is TGTGCCAGCAGCTTACGGCAGGGGGCGTACGAGCAGTACTTC. Using reference TRBV11-2 and TRBJ2-7 for the parts outside the CDR3, the full variable domain is EAGVAQSPRYKIIEKRQSVAFWCNPISGHATLYWYQQILGQGPKLLIQFQNNGVVDDSQLPKDRFSAERLKGVDSTLKIQPAKLEDSAVYLCASSLRQGAYEQYFGPGTRLTVT.

The chain joins TRBV23-1 to TRBJ2-1; 8 bases map to TRBD1. TRBV23-1 is labeled an ORF, and its function is uncertain. The CDR3 spans 13 residues. With V trimmed by 6 bases and J by 7 bases, 5 bases remained unmatched. The CDR3 DNA reads TGCGCCAGCAGAGACAGGGGTGGGAATGAGCAGTTCTTC. Translated, it gives CASRDRGGNEQFF.

This clone occurred a few times. The chain has TRBV6-2 or TRBV6-3 and TRBJ1-5; D possibly corresponds to TRBD1 (5 bases). From germline, CDR1 is MNHEY and CDR2 SVGEGT. Trimming left V 2 bases short and J 2 bases short, with 10 bases between. This CDR3 contains 15 residues. The CDR3 reads CASSYRTGGNQPQHF. CDR3 sequence (DNA): TGTGCCAGCAGTTACCGGACGGGGGGCAATCAGCCCCAGCATTTT.

The table lists this clone with a few counts. The V gene is TRBV6-4, the J gene TRBJ2-7; 8 bases agree with TRBD2. The CDR3 totals 15 residues. Germline CDR1 and CDR2: MRHNA and SNTAGT. V was clipped by 4 bases and J by 2 bases; unmatched bases: 7. Here the CDR3 DNA reads TGTGCCAGCAGTGCAGAGCGGGGGCTCACCTACGAGCAGTACTTC. Its protein product is CASSAERGLTYEQYF.

This chain links TRBV18 with TRBJ1-3, with D possibly being TRBD1 (6 bases). The CDR3 covers 17 residues. Germline V gene sequence: CDR1 KGHSH, CDR2 LQKENI. V lost 6 bases and J lost 0, with 18 bases in between. The CDR3 DNA reads TGTGCCAGCTCTCGACAGGTCCGTACCTTCTCTGGAAACACCATATATTTT. It translates to CASSRQVRTFSGNTIYF.

This chain connects TRBV29-1 to TRBJ2-6, with 11 nucleotides matching TRBD1. Germline CDR1 and CDR2: SQVTM and ANQGSEA. The ends lost 4 bases at V and 2 bases at J; junction bases unmatched: 1. The CDR3 covers 15 residues. The DNA for the CDR3 is TGCAGCGTTGGGACAGGGGGCCCTGGGGCCAACGTCCTGACTTTC. This sequence encodes CSVGTGGPGANVLTF.

A remark on this clone: An end of the junction does not agree with germline; a read error may underlie this. V and J are TRBV20-1 and TRBJ1-1; D possibly corresponds to TRBD1 (5 bases). The V gene's germline CDR1 is DFQATT and CDR2 SNEGSKA (reference sequence). The CDR3 has 9 amino acids. The CDR3 loop is CSDIRPGLF. The DNA of the CDR3 is TGCAGTGATATAAGGCCAGGGTTATTT.

The rearrangement uses TRBV11-2 and TRBJ2-7; TRBD2 is a possible D gene (5 bases). The ends were cut back, 5 bases at V and 4 bases at J, with 12 bases in the middle. Looked up from germline, CDR1 is SGHAT and CDR2 is FQNNGV. CDR3 length equals 13 residues. The CDR3 here is CASSPPGSYEQYF. DNA of the CDR3: TGTGCCAGCAGCCCCCCGGGGTCTTACGAGCAGTACTTC.

This clone was detected a few times. The chain employs TRBV7-9 and TRBJ1-5; the D gene is possibly TRBD1 (5 bases). The CDR3 totals 14 residues. Germline CDR1 and CDR2: SEHNR and FQNEAQ (reference sequence). Between the trimmed V and J ends, which lost 3 bases and 6 bases, there was a span of 12 bases. The CDR3 sequence is CASSLDKAGQPQHF. CDR3 bases: TGTGCCAGCAGCTTGGACAAAGCTGGTCAGCCCCAGCATTTT.

The V and J genes are TRBV5-6 and TRBJ2-3; TRBD1 might be the D (5 bases). Per germline, CDR1 SGHDT and CDR2 YYEEEE. The CDR3 is made up of 14 amino acids. Trimming took 2 bases from V and 1 from J, leaving 8 bases between them. CDR3 DNA: TGTGCCAGCAGCTTCGTCAGGGGCACAGATACGCAGTATTTT. It encodes CASSFVRGTDTQYF.

The gene calls are TRBV5-1 and TRBJ1-5, with D tentatively TRBD1 (5 bases). CDR1 and CDR2 (germline): SGHRS, YFSETQ. The germline V and J ends were trimmed by 4 bases and 11 bases, with 22 bases remaining between them. The CDR3 runs to 15 residues. As DNA, the CDR3 is TGCGCCAGCAGCCGAACCGGAGCATTCAGGGATGCCCAGCATTTT. It codes for CASSRTGAFRDAQHF.

The chain recombines TRBV7-2 with TRBJ1-1; TRBD1 might be the D (6 bases). V was shortened by 6 bases and J by 6 bases, with 23 bases between the two germline ends. The CDR3 has 16 amino acids. Per the germline V gene, CDR1 is SGHTA and CDR2 is FQGNSA. The CDR3 region has the DNA TGTGCCAGCAGACTTCAGACCACAGGGTCGTTTTCTGAAGCTTTCTTT. Protein: CASRLQTTGSFSEAFF.

In this sample, this clone turned up once. The V call is TRBV6-5, the J call TRBJ1-1; D remains ambiguous. Germline assignment: CDR1 MNHEY and CDR2 SVGAGI. Trimming shortened V by 10 bases and J by 0 bases, and 15 bases separated the two germline ends. CDR3 length: 14 residues. The CDR3 spells CATGRVGLNTEAFF. CDR3 bases: TGTGCCACCGGGCGGGTAGGGTTGAACACTGAAGCTTTCTTT.

The chain uses TRBV6-1 and TRBJ1-5; D gene uncertain. The length of the CDR3 is 12 residues. From germline, CDR1 is MNHNS and CDR2 SASEGT. Trimming removed 3 bases at V and 7 bases at J, with 7 bases between. Here the CDR3 reads CASSDPQQPQHF. The CDR3 DNA is TGTGCCAGCAGTGACCCCCAACAGCCCCAGCATTTT.

This chain joins TRBV28 and TRBJ1-1, with D tentatively TRBD1 (5 bases). CDR1 and CDR2 from the germline V gene are MDHEN and SYDVKM. The V end lost 7 bases, the J end lost 2 bases, and 17 bases lay between the germline ends. The CDR3 spans 15 residues. CDR3 protein: CASNPSWGGNTEAFF. The CDR3 region has the DNA TGTGCCAGCAACCCATCTTGGGGGGGAAACACTGAAGCTTTCTTT.

The V gene is TRBV7-9, the J gene TRBJ2-2; D perhaps matches TRBD1 (5 bases). V gave up 8 bases and J gave up 7 bases, with 11 bases separating them. This CDR3 has 12 residues. Germline CDR1 SEHNR, CDR2 FQNEAQ (reference sequence). This chain's CDR3 is CASRQQNGELFF. The DNA for the CDR3 is TGTGCCAGCCGACAGCAGAACGGGGAGCTGTTTTTT.

The chain carries TRBV11-1 and TRBJ1-1, with D possibly TRBD1 on 5 matching bases. CDR3 length: 12 residues. V lost 5 bases to trimming and J lost 6 bases, with 10 bases between them. Germline V gene sequence: CDR1 SGHAT, CDR2 FQDESV (reference sequence). The CDR3 nucleotides are TGTGCCAGCAGCCGGACACTCGCTGAAGCTTTCTTT. This sequence encodes CASSRTLAEAFF.

This chain links TRBV29-1 with TRBJ1-6; 8 bases are a match to TRBD1. Germline V gene data show CDR1 as SQVTM and CDR2 as ANQGSEA. The ends lost 4 bases at V and 7 bases at J; junction bases unmatched: 9. The CDR3 runs to 15 residues. The CDR3 DNA reads TGCAGCGTTGCCGAGACAGGGGCCAGGAATTCACCCCTCCACTTT. Translating gives CSVAETGARNSPLHF.

This clone occurred once. The rearrangement uses TRBV18 and TRBJ1-2, with D possibly being TRBD1 (5 bases). Germline V gives CDR1 KGHSH, CDR2 LQKENI. V was shortened by 3 bases and J by 4 bases, with 12 bases between the two germline ends. The CDR3 runs to 14 residues. The DNA for the CDR3 is TGTGCCAGCTCACCGGGCGGGGACGTCTATGGCTACACCTTC. It specifies CASSPGGDVYGYTF.

J is TRBJ1-4 and V is TRBV27, with a possible D match to TRBD1 (5 bases). The CDR3 runs to 16 residues. From germline, CDR1 is MNHEY and CDR2 SMNVEV (reference sequence). Trimming removed 6 bases at V and 3 bases at J, with 17 bases between. For the CDR3, the DNA is TGTGCCAGCAGCAAACTGGAGGGGTTGTCTAATGAAAAACTGTTTTTT. Its protein is CASSKLEGLSNEKLFF.

This clone occurred once. V is TRBV19 and J is TRBJ1-3; unclear D gene. With 2 bases removed from V and 1 base from J, the gap between germline ends came to 12 bases. The CDR3 has 16 amino acids. The germline CDR1 and CDR2 sequences are LNHDA and SQIVND (reference sequence). CDR3 bases: TGTGCCAGTAGTATACGGCCAGCCGGGTCTGGAAACACCATATATTTT. Translating gives CASSIRPAGSGNTIYF. The whole variable domain, filled in from reference TRBV19 and TRBJ1-3, reads DGGITQSPKYLFRKEGQNVTLSCEQNLNHDAMYWYRQDPGQGLRLIYYSQIVNDFQKGDIAEGYSVSREKKESFPLTVTSAQKNPTAFYLCASSIRPAGSGNTIYFGEGSWLTVV.

The V and J genes are TRBV6-5 and TRBJ2-1; D call uncertain. The CDR3 sequence is 11 residues long. Deletions cut 6 bases from V and 8 bases from J, with 8 bases between. Germline CDR1 is MNHEY and CDR2 is SVGAGI. Here the CDR3 DNA reads TGTGCCAGCAGCTCAGTCTATGAGCAGTTCTTC. Its translation is CASSSVYEQFF.

The J gene is TRBJ2-7, the V gene TRBV6-5; D perhaps matches TRBD1 (6 bases). The ends were cut back, 11 bases at V and 2 bases at J, with 19 bases in the middle. Germline CDR1 and CDR2: MNHEY and SVGAGI. The CDR3 has 14 residues. The CDR3, as DNA: TGTGCCGGGGGCCCCCAGGGGTCCACCTACGAGCAGTACTTC. It encodes CAGGPQGSTYEQYF.

The rearrangement uses TRBV2 and TRBJ1-5; D might be TRBD1 (5 bases). The V end was cut by 3 bases, the J end by 4 bases, with 13 bases between. Germline V gene lookup returns CDR1 SNHLY and CDR2 FYNNEI. The CDR3 runs to 15 residues. The DNA of the CDR3 is TGTGCCAGCAGTGATTCTGCGGGACCGAATCAGCCCCAGCATTTT. Protein sequence: CASSDSAGPNQPQHF.